These 12 T cell receptor beta chains were sequenced from one sample in a study of CD8 T cells in ankylosing spondylitis. These receptors lack a known antigen. TCRdb reprocessed the 5' RACE reads with MiXCR, giving one entry per CDR3 protein. The sample lists more than 300,000 distinct CDR3 sequences, around 7.6% occurring once. Findings and limits, study-wide: Fewer than ten highly homologous variants made up a TCR beta motif that seemed to typify ankylosing spondylitis blood.

Sequencing was performed on blood, either unsorted or a sorted T cell fraction (not recorded which). Receptors originate from a male donor with ankylosing spondylitis.

This clonotype was observed at least ten times. The gene calls are TRBV28 and TRBJ2-1; TRBD2 matches 11 bases. The CDR3 extends over 16 amino acids. J lost 5 bases, V lost 2 bases, and 5 bases had no gene match. CDR1 is MDHEN, CDR2 SYDVKM, per germline. CDR3: CASSLTSGSWDNEQFF. CDR3 in DNA: TGTGCCAGCAGTTTAACTAGCGGGAGTTGGGACAATGAGCAGTTCTTC. Full variable domain (remainder filled in from reference TRBV28 and TRBJ2-1): DVKVTQSSRYLVKRTGEKVFLECVQDMDHENMFWYRQDPGLGLRLIYFSYDVKMKEKGDIPEGYSVSREKKERFSLILESASTNQTSMYLCASSLTSGSWDNEQFFGPGTRLTVL.

In its sample, this clonotype was seen a few times. The CDR3 nucleotides read TGTGCCAGCAGTTTAGGTCGGTCCGAGAGAACCCAGTACTTC. Amino acid sequence: CASSLGRSERTQYF. The V gene is TRBV28, the J gene TRBJ2-5; D gene uncertain. The CDR3 extends over 14 amino acids. The V and J ends lost 2 bases and 8 bases respectively, with 15 bases between them. Germline CDR1 is MDHEN and CDR2 is SYDVKM.

This chain uses TRBV11-2 with TRBJ2-1; TRBD2 matches 8 bases. V lost 2 bases to trimming and J lost 9 bases; unmatched junction nucleotides: 18. CDR3 size: 18 residues. CDR1 and CDR2 from the germline V gene are SGHAT and FQNNGV. The CDR3 protein is CASSLLFQTTSDMGEQFF. The CDR3 nucleotides are TGTGCCAGCAGCTTATTGTTTCAGACGACTAGCGACATGGGTGAGCAGTTCTTC.

This chain joins TRBV6-1 and TRBJ2-3; D may correspond to TRBD1 or TRBD2 (5 bases each). CDR3 size: 15 residues. The germline V gene has CDR1 MNHNS and CDR2 SASEGT. Trimming removed 8 bases from V and 5 bases from J, with 20 bases in between. The CDR3 protein is CASQGLRARVDTQYF. CDR3 nucleotides: TGTGCCAGCCAGGGCTTGCGGGCCCGAGTAGATACGCAGTATTTT.

In regard to this clonotype: Mismatch with germline at one junction end may stem from a read error. V gene TRBV6-1 combines with J gene TRBJ1-2; 7 positions agree with TRBD1. The CDR3 contains 14 residues. Germline V gene sequence: CDR1 MNHNS, CDR2 SASEGT. The CDR3 bases are TGCGCGGGCCGACAGGGATCAACAAGCTATGGCTACACCTTC. Translated: CAGRQGSTSYGYTF.

The CDR3: CASSQDRPLAGSTDTQYF. The CDR3 DNA sequence: TGTGCCAGCAGCCAAGATCGTCCCCTAGCGGGAAGCACAGATACGCAGTATTTT. The chain uses TRBV3-1 and TRBJ2-3; TRBD2 matches 9 bases. From germline, CDR1 is LGHDT and CDR2 YNNKEL (reference sequence). The trim removed 0 bases at V and 0 bases at J, leaving 7 bases unmatched. The CDR3 sequence is 18 residues long.

A few counts support this clonotype. J is TRBJ1-1 and V is TRBV12-3 or TRBV12-4; TRBD1 agrees at 8 bases. This CDR3 is 13 amino acids long. The J segment lost 9 bases and the V segment lost 2 bases, leaving 5 bases of the junction unmatched. CDR3: CASSLLDRGKAFF. The CDR3 nucleotides read TGTGCCAGCAGTTTATTAGACAGGGGAAAAGCTTTCTTT.

This clonotype was detected a few times. The chain combines TRBV5-1 with TRBJ2-1; 13 nucleotides agree with TRBD2. The CDR3 loop spans 18 amino acids. Germline-derived CDR1 and CDR2 are SGHRS and YFSETQ. Trimming cost V 2 bases and J 4 bases; bases outside gene matches: 9. The CDR3 DNA is TGCGCCAGCAGCTTACTAGCGGGAGGGCCCTACTTATACAATGAGCAGTTCTTC. Translation: CASSLLAGGPYLYNEQFF.

This clonotype was picked up a small number of times. The genes are TRBV10-2 and TRBJ2-1; 12 bases line up with TRBD2. J was trimmed by 7 bases and V by 11 bases; bases with no gene match: 6. The CDR3 length is 13 residues. Germline CDR1 WSHSY, CDR2 SAAADI. CDR3 residues: CAARTSGMNEQFF. Here the CDR3 DNA reads TGCGCCGCCCGGACTAGCGGGATGAATGAGCAGTTCTTC.

In regard to this clonotype: The missing conserved phenylalanine or tryptophan at the end of this CDR3 makes a read error likely. V gene TRBV4-1 combines with J gene TRBJ2-5; D unresolved. V was shortened by 0 bases and J by 4 bases, with 9 bases between the two germline ends. The CDR3 spans 14 residues. CDR1 and CDR2 from the germline V gene are MGHRA and YSYEKL. CDR3 in amino acids: CASSQELIRETQYS. The DNA of the CDR3 is TGCGCCAGCAGCCAAGAACTAATCCGAGAGACCCAGTACTCC.

The rearrangement joins TRBV5-1 to TRBJ2-1; tentative D call: TRBD1 (6 bases). Germline CDR1 reads SGHRS; CDR2 reads YFSETQ. This CDR3 has 15 amino acids. V shed 3 bases and J shed 2 bases, with 12 bases lying between them. CDR3 in DNA: TGCGCCAGCAGCTCACTGGGGGCCGCCTACAATGAGCAGTTCTTC. As protein: CASSSLGAAYNEQFF.

This clonotype has a count of ten or more. The chain is built from TRBV6-1 and TRBJ2-2; TRBD2 is a possible D gene (6 bases). The CDR3 sequence is 15 residues long. Trimming removed 7 bases at V and 1 base at J, with 13 bases between. Looked up from germline, CDR1 is MNHNS and CDR2 is SASEGT. The CDR3 nucleotides read TGTGCCAGCAACGAGGAGGGGTGGAACACCGGGGAGCTGTTTTTT. This sequence encodes CASNEEGWNTGELFF.